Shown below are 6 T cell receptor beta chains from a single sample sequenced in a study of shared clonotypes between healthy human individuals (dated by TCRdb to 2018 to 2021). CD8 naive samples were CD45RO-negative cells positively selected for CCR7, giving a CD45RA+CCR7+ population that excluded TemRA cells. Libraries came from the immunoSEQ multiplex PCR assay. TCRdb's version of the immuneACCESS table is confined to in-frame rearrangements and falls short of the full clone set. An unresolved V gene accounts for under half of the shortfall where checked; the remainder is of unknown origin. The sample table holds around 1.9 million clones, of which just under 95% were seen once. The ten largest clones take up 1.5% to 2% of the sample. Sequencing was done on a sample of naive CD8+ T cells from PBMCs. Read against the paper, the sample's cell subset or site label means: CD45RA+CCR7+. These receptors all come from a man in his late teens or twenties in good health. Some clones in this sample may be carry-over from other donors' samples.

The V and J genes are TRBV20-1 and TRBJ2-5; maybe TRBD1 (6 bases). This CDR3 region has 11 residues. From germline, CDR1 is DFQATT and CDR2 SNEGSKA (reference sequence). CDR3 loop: CSGQSSGTQYF. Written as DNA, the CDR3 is TGCAGCGGACAGAGCTCTGGGACCCAGTACTTC.

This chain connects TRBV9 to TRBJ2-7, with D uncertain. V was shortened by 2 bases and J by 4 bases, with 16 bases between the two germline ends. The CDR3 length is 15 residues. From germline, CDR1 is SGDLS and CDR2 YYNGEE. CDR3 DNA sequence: TGTGCCAGCAGCGTGGCCGGGTCCCTATTATACGAGCAGTACTTC. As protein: CASSVAGSLLYEQYF.

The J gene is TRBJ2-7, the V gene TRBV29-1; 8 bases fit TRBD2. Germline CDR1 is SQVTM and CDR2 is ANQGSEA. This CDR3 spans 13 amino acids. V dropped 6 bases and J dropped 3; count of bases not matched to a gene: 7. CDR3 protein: CSVTPGGDYEQYF. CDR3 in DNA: TGCAGCGTCACACCGGGGGGGGACTACGAGCAGTACTTC.

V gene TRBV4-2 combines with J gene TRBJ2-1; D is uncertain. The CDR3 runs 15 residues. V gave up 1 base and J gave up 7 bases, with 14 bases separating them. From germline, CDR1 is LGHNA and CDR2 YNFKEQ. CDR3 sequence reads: CASSQARTILNEQFF. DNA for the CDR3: TGTGCCAGCAGCCAAGCCAGAACTATCTTGAATGAGCAGTTCTTC.

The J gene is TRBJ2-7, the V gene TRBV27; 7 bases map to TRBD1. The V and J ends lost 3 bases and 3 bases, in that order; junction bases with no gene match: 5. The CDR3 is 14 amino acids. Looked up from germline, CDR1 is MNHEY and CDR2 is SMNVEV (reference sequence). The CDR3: CASSFGDSIYEQYF. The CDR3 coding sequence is TGTGCCAGCAGTTTCGGGGACAGCATCTACGAGCAGTACTTC.

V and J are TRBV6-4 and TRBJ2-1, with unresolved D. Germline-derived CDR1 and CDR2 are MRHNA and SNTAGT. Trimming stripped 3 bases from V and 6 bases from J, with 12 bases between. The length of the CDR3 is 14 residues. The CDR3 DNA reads TGTGCCAGCAGTGAAGGTTCAGGACCCAATGAGCAGTTCTTC. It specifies CASSEGSGPNEQFF.